A selection of T cell receptor beta chains follows, all from one sample in a study of blood T cell repertoires in COVID-19. The assay was immunoSEQ multiplex PCR, and TCRdb's table has in-frame clones only and misses some. This table holds 450,000 to 600,000 clones, roughly 87% found once. The sequencing sample was made of PBMCs or T cells enriched from blood (not recorded which). The receptors were sampled from a woman in her late teens or twenties who had recovered from COVID-19. CDR3s include the opening cysteine and the closing phenylalanine or tryptophan. Fields, in order: clone size, V gene, D gene, J gene, CDR3 DNA, CDR3 protein. D genes are given only for firm matches. Expanded clones are given a class, and other clones once, few, many or no size at all.

clone_size: .; v_call: TRBV30; d_call: .; j_call: TRBJ1-6; cdr3_nt: TGTGCCTGGACCCTCCTCTTGAGTTCACCCCTCCACTTT; cdr3_aa: CAWTLLLSSPLHF
clone_size: .; v_call: TRBV28; d_call: .; j_call: TRBJ1-5; cdr3_nt: TGTGCCAGCAGTTTGGTCCCCAGGCAGCCCCAGCATTTT; cdr3_aa: CASSLVPRQPQHF
clone_size: .; v_call: TRBV7-7; d_call: TRBD1; j_call: TRBJ2-1; cdr3_nt: TGTGCCAGCAGCTTGGGACAGGCCTCCTACAATGAGCAGTTCTTC; cdr3_aa: CASSLGQASYNEQFF
clone_size: .; v_call: TRBV10-1; d_call: TRBD2; j_call: TRBJ2-5; cdr3_nt: TGCGCCAGCAGTGAGTGGCTAGCGGGGGGGAGGCAAGAGACCCAGTACTTC; cdr3_aa: CASSEWLAGGRQETQYF
clone_size: .; v_call: TRBV4-1; d_call: .; j_call: TRBJ1-2; cdr3_nt: TGCGCCAGCAGCCAACAGACAACTAACTATGGCTACACCTTC; cdr3_aa: CASSQQTTNYGYTF
clone_size: .; v_call: TRBV12-3/TRBV12-4; d_call: .; j_call: TRBJ1-2; cdr3_nt: TGTGCCAGCAGCAGGCAGGCATATGGCTACACCTTC; cdr3_aa: CASSRQAYGYTF
clone_size: .; v_call: TRBV19; d_call: .; j_call: TRBJ1-3; cdr3_nt: TGTGCCAGTAAACGTGGGACACGTGAATCTGGAAACACCATATATTTT; cdr3_aa: CASKRGTRESGNTIYF
clone_size: .; v_call: TRBV10-3; d_call: .; j_call: TRBJ1-5; cdr3_nt: TGTGCCATCAGTGAGTCAACAGGGCAGAGCAATCAGCCCCAGCATTTT; cdr3_aa: CAISESTGQSNQPQHF
clone_size: .; v_call: TRBV11-2; d_call: TRBD2; j_call: TRBJ2-1; cdr3_nt: TGTGCCAGCAGCTTAGGTATTAGCGGGACTTACAATGAGCAGTTCTTC; cdr3_aa: CASSLGISGTYNEQFF
clone_size: .; v_call: TRBV5-1; d_call: TRBD2; j_call: TRBJ2-7; cdr3_nt: TGCGCCAGCAGCTTGGTAGCACTAGCGTCGTCCTACGAGCAGTACTTC; cdr3_aa: CASSLVALASSYEQYF
clone_size: .; v_call: TRBV11-2; d_call: .; j_call: TRBJ1-2; cdr3_nt: TGTGCCAGCAGACGCCTCAGGGTACCCTATGGCTACACCTTC; cdr3_aa: CASRRLRVPYGYTF
clone_size: .; v_call: TRBV4-1; d_call: .; j_call: TRBJ2-4; cdr3_nt: TGCGCCAGCAGCCTTGGGGCCTTAGGTAAAAACATTCAGTACTTC; cdr3_aa: CASSLGALGKNIQYF
clone_size: .; v_call: TRBV19; d_call: .; j_call: TRBJ1-4; cdr3_nt: TGTGCCAGTAGTGGCAGGGTTTTCTTGAATGAAAAACTGTTTTTT; cdr3_aa: CASSGRVFLNEKLFF
clone_size: .; v_call: TRBV6-5; d_call: TRBD1; j_call: TRBJ1-5; cdr3_nt: TGTGCCAGCGCCCACGACAGGGGGTTAAACCAGCCCCAGCATTTT; cdr3_aa: CASAHDRGLNQPQHF
clone_size: .; v_call: TRBV7-9; d_call: .; j_call: TRBJ1-1; cdr3_nt: TGTGCCAGCAGCTTGTACTTGGTCGCTGAAGCTTTCTTT; cdr3_aa: CASSLYLVAEAFF
clone_size: many; v_call: TRBV6-5; d_call: .; j_call: TRBJ1-2; cdr3_nt: TGTGCCAGCAGACAGGGTTCGAGTGGCTACACCTTC; cdr3_aa: CASRQGSSGYTF
clone_size: .; v_call: TRBV5-1; d_call: .; j_call: TRBJ2-2; cdr3_nt: TGCGCCAGCAGCTTAGGGGGGGCACGGAGCACCGGGGAGCTGTTTTTT; cdr3_aa: CASSLGGARSTGELFF
clone_size: once; v_call: TRBV7-9; d_call: TRBD1; j_call: TRBJ2-7; cdr3_nt: TGTGCCAGCAGCTTCGGGACAGGTGACCGGGGGCAGCAGTACTTC; cdr3_aa: CASSFGTGDRGQQYF
clone_size: .; v_call: TRBV5-1; d_call: TRBD1; j_call: TRBJ1-5; cdr3_nt: TGCGCCAGCAGCTTGACGACAGGGCCTAATCAGCCCCAGCATTTT; cdr3_aa: CASSLTTGPNQPQHF
clone_size: .; v_call: TRBV7-3; d_call: TRBD1; j_call: TRBJ2-1; cdr3_nt: TGTGCCAGCAGCTACACAGGGGGCGCCTACAATGAGCAGTTCTTC; cdr3_aa: CASSYTGGAYNEQFF
clone_size: .; v_call: TRBV5-1; d_call: TRBD2; j_call: TRBJ2-1; cdr3_nt: TGCGCCAGCAGCTTTGATGCGGGGGGGCAGAATGAGCAGTTCTTC; cdr3_aa: CASSFDAGGQNEQFF
clone_size: .; v_call: TRBV9; d_call: TRBD2; j_call: TRBJ2-3; cdr3_nt: TGTGCCAGCAGCGTAGAGGCGGGGGGGTTCACAGATACGCAGTATTTT; cdr3_aa: CASSVEAGGFTDTQYF
clone_size: .; v_call: TRBV6-5; d_call: TRBD1; j_call: TRBJ2-5; cdr3_nt: TGTGCCAGCAGTAAGGGGGCGCCGGAGACCCAGTACTTC; cdr3_aa: CASSKGAPETQYF
clone_size: .; v_call: TRBV10-3; d_call: TRBD1; j_call: TRBJ1-4; cdr3_nt: TGTGCCATCCGGCGACAGGGAAATGAAAAACTGTTTTTT; cdr3_aa: CAIRRQGNEKLFF
clone_size: .; v_call: TRBV29-1; d_call: .; j_call: TRBJ1-1; cdr3_nt: TGCAGCGTTGCATCAGGGGCCCCCACTGAAGCTTTCTTT; cdr3_aa: CSVASGAPTEAFF
clone_size: .; v_call: TRBV19; d_call: .; j_call: TRBJ2-2; cdr3_nt: TGTGCCAGTAGTATTTTGGGGGCAGGGGTTGCCGGGGAGCTGTTTTTT; cdr3_aa: CASSILGAGVAGELFF
clone_size: .; v_call: TRBV9; d_call: .; j_call: TRBJ1-5; cdr3_nt: TGTGCCAGCAGCTATGTCAATAAAGGGGGGGTTCCCAATCAGCCCCAGCATTTT; cdr3_aa: CASSYVNKGGVPNQPQHF
clone_size: .; v_call: TRBV9; d_call: .; j_call: TRBJ1-4; cdr3_nt: TGTGCCAGCAGCGTAGGGAGGGAACCAAATGAAAAACTGTTTTTT; cdr3_aa: CASSVGREPNEKLFF
clone_size: .; v_call: TRBV7-8; d_call: .; j_call: TRBJ2-1; cdr3_nt: TGTGCCAGCAGCTCGTATGGGCAGCCCTACAATGAGCAGTTCTTC; cdr3_aa: CASSSYGQPYNEQFF
clone_size: .; v_call: TRBV2; d_call: .; j_call: TRBJ2-3; cdr3_nt: TGTGCCAACGCACTAGTAGCGGCAGATACGCAGTATTTT; cdr3_aa: CANALVAADTQYF
clone_size: few; v_call: TRBV7-8; d_call: TRBD1; j_call: TRBJ1-5; cdr3_nt: TGTGCCAGCAGCCTATACATGGGACAGGCACCTCAGCCCCAGCATTTT; cdr3_aa: CASSLYMGQAPQPQHF
clone_size: .; v_call: TRBV9; d_call: .; j_call: TRBJ2-1; cdr3_nt: TGTGCCAGCAGCGTACGACAACTCCTGGATGATCCAGCCTACAATGAGCAGTTCTTC; cdr3_aa: CASSVRQLLDDPAYNEQFF
clone_size: .; v_call: TRBV7-8; d_call: TRBD2; j_call: TRBJ2-3; cdr3_nt: TGTGCCAGCAGCCCGGGAAGCGGGGGGGCCTTCGCTAGCACAGATACGCAGTATTTT; cdr3_aa: CASSPGSGGAFASTDTQYF
clone_size: .; v_call: TRBV5-4; d_call: .; j_call: TRBJ1-3; cdr3_nt: TGTGCCAGCAGCCCAACCGTTACAGGCTCCTCTGGAAACACCATATATTTT; cdr3_aa: CASSPTVTGSSGNTIYF
clone_size: .; v_call: TRBV20-1; d_call: .; j_call: TRBJ1-2; cdr3_nt: TGCAGTGCTAGTATATCGGACAGCTACACCTTC; cdr3_aa: CSASISDSYTF
clone_size: .; v_call: TRBV29-1; d_call: .; j_call: TRBJ1-2; cdr3_nt: TGCAGCGTTGAGGGGGGATGGTCCTATGGCTACACCTTC; cdr3_aa: CSVEGGWSYGYTF
clone_size: .; v_call: TRBV12-5; d_call: TRBD1; j_call: TRBJ2-1; cdr3_nt: TGTGCTAGTGGCGCCACAGGGGGCAATGAGCAGTTCTTC; cdr3_aa: CASGATGGNEQFF
clone_size: .; v_call: TRBV5-6; d_call: .; j_call: TRBJ1-3; cdr3_nt: TGTGCCAGCAGCTCCAAAATAGGGAGCTCTGGAAACACCATATATTTT; cdr3_aa: CASSSKIGSSGNTIYF
clone_size: .; v_call: TRBV30; d_call: .; j_call: TRBJ2-5; cdr3_nt: TGTGCCTGGAGTGTTGGGGGGAAGACCCAGTACTTC; cdr3_aa: CAWSVGGKTQYF
clone_size: few; v_call: TRBV2; d_call: .; j_call: TRBJ2-2; cdr3_nt: TGTGCCAGCAGTGTATCCGGGGAGCTGTTTTTT; cdr3_aa: CASSVSGELFF
clone_size: .; v_call: TRBV12-5; d_call: .; j_call: TRBJ2-1; cdr3_nt: TGTGCTAGTGATCAAGAAGGGAGCTCCTACAATGAGCAGTTCTTC; cdr3_aa: CASDQEGSSYNEQFF
clone_size: .; v_call: TRBV3-1/TRBV3-2; d_call: TRBD1; j_call: TRBJ1-5; cdr3_nt: TGTGCCAGCAGCCAGGACAGGTCTAGCAATCAGCCCCAGCATTTT; cdr3_aa: CASSQDRSSNQPQHF
clone_size: .; v_call: TRBV28; d_call: .; j_call: TRBJ1-2; cdr3_nt: TGTGCCAGCAGAGTGACAGAAGACTATGGCTACACCTTC; cdr3_aa: CASRVTEDYGYTF
clone_size: .; v_call: TRBV6-5; d_call: TRBD1; j_call: TRBJ1-1; cdr3_nt: TGTGCCAGCAGTCCACAGGGGATGAACACTGAAGCTTTCTTT; cdr3_aa: CASSPQGMNTEAFF
clone_size: .; v_call: TRBV2; d_call: .; j_call: TRBJ1-3; cdr3_nt: TGTGCCAGCAAGGAGGCCCCAGTCTCTGGAAACACCATATATTTT; cdr3_aa: CASKEAPVSGNTIYF
clone_size: .; v_call: TRBV4-1; d_call: .; j_call: TRBJ1-1; cdr3_nt: TGCGCCAGCAGCCAAGTTTTCGGGAACCTTAGAGCTTTCTTT; cdr3_aa: CASSQVFGNLRAFF
clone_size: .; v_call: TRBV28; d_call: TRBD1; j_call: TRBJ2-7; cdr3_nt: TGTGCCAGCACAGCCCGACAGGGCCCCTACGAGCAGTACTTC; cdr3_aa: CASTARQGPYEQYF